Shown below are 32 T cell receptor beta chains from a single sample sequenced in a study of Graves' ophthalmopathy and Graves' hyperthyroidism. RNA transcripts provided the template for amplifying TCR beta CDR3 regions. HTBI-primed RT-PCR formed the first round, and a multiplex PCR formed the second. TCRdb re-called the multiplex PCR reads through MiXCR, storing one row per CDR3 protein. In the table there are approximately 410,000 distinct CDR3 sequences, 15% to 17% of which are singletons. Specimen: peripheral blood. Receptors originate from a woman in her late teens or twenties with stable Graves' hyperthyroidism.

This chain joins TRBV7-2 and TRBJ2-7; D is unclear. The germline V gene has CDR1 SGHTA and CDR2 FQGNSA. Trimming cost V 1 base and J 3 bases, with 7 bases left between them. The CDR3 has 13 amino acids. CDR3 protein: CASSLEGFYEQYF. The CDR3 nucleotides read TGTGCCAGCAGCTTAGAAGGATTCTACGAGCAGTACTTC. The full variable domain, with the rest looked up from reference TRBV7-2 and TRBJ2-7, is GAGVSQSPSNKVTEKGKDVELRCDPISGHTALYWYRQSLGQGLEFLIYFQGNSAPDKSGLPSDRFSAERTGGSVSTLTIQRTQQEDSAVYLCASSLEGFYEQYFGPGTRLTVT.

This clonotype was seen a single time. This chain links TRBV15 with TRBJ2-5; D gene unclear. CDR1 is LNHNV and CDR2 is YYDKDF in the germline V gene (reference sequence). The CDR3 totals 15 residues. The V end lost 0 bases, the J end lost 5 bases, and 13 bases lay between the germline ends. The DNA of the CDR3 is TGTGCCACCAGCAGAGATCTCTCGGCTTCGGAGACCCAGTACTTC. Protein sequence: CATSRDLSASETQYF.

The rearrangement uses TRBV6-5 and TRBJ1-1; no clear D. V lost 4 bases and J 4 bases, leaving 19 bases between the germline ends. This CDR3 comprises 16 residues. Per the germline V gene, CDR1 is MNHEY and CDR2 is SVGAGI. The CDR3 bases are TGTGCCAGCAGTTCCCCGGACCGCGCTTTTGGCACTGAAGCTTTCTTT. Residues: CASSSPDRAFGTEAFF.

This clonotype occurred many times. The chain uses TRBV2 and TRBJ1-2; no reliable D call. The CDR3 runs 12 residues. Trimming removed 10 bases at V and 4 bases at J, with 13 bases between. Germline CDR1 SNHLY, CDR2 FYNNEI. The CDR3 region is CAILPGPYGYTF. Written as DNA, the CDR3 is TGTGCCATTCTACCGGGTCCCTATGGCTACACCTTC.

V usage is TRBV10-1 and J usage is TRBJ2-4; tentative D call: TRBD1 (6 bases). This CDR3 has 14 amino acids. Trimming stripped 3 bases from V and 6 bases from J, with 12 bases between. The germline V gene has CDR1 WNHNN and CDR2 SYGVQD (reference sequence). The CDR3 protein is CASSDETGGNIQYF. CDR3 in DNA: TGCGCCAGCAGTGACGAGACAGGAGGAAACATTCAGTACTTC.

The genes are TRBV27 and TRBJ1-2; TRBD1 is a possible D gene (6 bases). The CDR3 is 14 amino acids. The germline V gene has CDR1 MNHEY and CDR2 SMNVEV (reference sequence). V dropped 1 base and J dropped 7 bases, with 13 bases sitting between them. CDR3 sequence (DNA): TGTGCCAGCAGTTTATGGGGGGCGCTTAGTGGCTACACCTTC. This translates into CASSLWGALSGYTF.

This chain uses TRBV18 with TRBJ1-5; tentatively, D is TRBD1 (6 bases). This CDR3 contains 17 residues. CDR1 and CDR2 from the germline V gene are KGHSH and LQKENI. V gave up 5 bases and J gave up 2 bases, with 19 bases separating them. CDR3 nucleotide sequence: TGTGCCAGCTCATCCGTCGCGGGGGGCTTGGGCAATCAGCCCCAGCATTTT. It yields the protein CASSSVAGGLGNQPQHF.

The gene calls are TRBV6-5 and TRBJ2-7, with 7 bases aligning to TRBD2. The CDR3 is 15 amino acids. The ends lost 2 bases at V and 6 bases at J; junction bases unmatched: 10. Looked up from germline, CDR1 is MNHEY and CDR2 is SVGAGI. The CDR3 sequence: CASSYQELAVSEQYF. CDR3 in DNA: TGTGCCAGCAGTTACCAGGAGCTAGCGGTAAGCGAGCAGTACTTC.

This clonotype was counted many times. The genes are TRBV6-2 or TRBV6-3 and TRBJ2-2, with a possible D match to TRBD1 (6 bases). The CDR3 runs 17 residues. Germline loops: CDR1 MNHEY, CDR2 SVGEGT. With 1 base removed from V and 5 bases from J, the gap between germline ends came to 17 bases. The chain's CDR3 is CASSYYHMGARTGELFF. The CDR3 DNA follows: TGTGCCAGCAGTTACTATCACATGGGGGCGCGAACCGGGGAGCTGTTTTTT.

This sequence joins TRBV6-1 and TRBJ1-6, with D unresolved. The germline V gene encodes CDR1 MNHNS and CDR2 SASEGT. Trimming stripped 2 bases from V and 9 bases from J, with 5 bases between. The length of the CDR3 is 12 residues. The CDR3 DNA sequence: TGTGCCAGCAGTGAAAGTAGTTCACCCCTCCACTTT. It specifies CASSESSSPLHF.

This clonotype was recorded once. Relative to the germline gene, one junction end is altered; a read error may explain this. This chain uses TRBV7-2 with TRBJ2-5, with unresolved D. Germline V CDR1 and CDR2: SGHTA, FQGNSA. This CDR3 contains 14 residues. CDR3 residues: CVSSRRGTQETQYF. The CDR3 DNA reads TGTGTCAGCAGCCGCCGCGGAACCCAAGAGACCCAGTACTTC.

V and J are TRBV19 and TRBJ1-1; 9 positions agree with TRBD1. V was pared by 6 bases and J by 5 bases, with 19 bases of the junction left unmatched. CDR3 length: 18 amino acids. The germline gives CDR1 LNHDA, CDR2 SQIVND (reference sequence). The CDR3 protein is CASRSPETGTGKITEAFF. The CDR3 nucleotides read TGTGCCAGTAGATCACCAGAGACCGGGACAGGGAAAATTACTGAAGCTTTCTTT.

There are many counts of this clonotype. The CDR3 protein is CASSLTAWNTEAFF. As DNA, the CDR3 is TGTGCCAGCAGTTTGACAGCTTGGAACACTGAAGCTTTCTTT. This rearrangement joins TRBV12-3 or TRBV12-4 to TRBJ1-1, with D possibly TRBD1 on 5 matching bases. Trimming left V 3 bases short and J 1 base short, with 9 bases between. The CDR3 covers 14 residues.

The chain links TRBV9 to TRBJ2-2, with D perhaps TRBD2 (5 bases). Per the germline V gene, CDR1 is SGDLS and CDR2 is YYNGEE. The ends were cut back, 3 bases at V and 0 bases at J, with 15 bases in the middle. The CDR3 is made up of 17 amino acids. The CDR3 coding sequence is TGTGCCAGCAGCGCCCCACTGAGCGGAGCGAACACCGGGGAGCTGTTTTTT. It yields the protein CASSAPLSGANTGELFF. Full variable domain (missing parts from reference TRBV9 and TRBJ2-2): DSGVTQTPKHLITATGQRVTLRCSPRSGDLSVYWYQQSLDQGLQFLIQYYNGEERAKGNILERFSAQQFPDLHSELNLSSLELGDSALYFCASSAPLSGANTGELFFGEGSRLTVL.

This clonotype was counted at least ten times. The V call is TRBV5-1, the J call TRBJ1-1, with D hard to call. V lost 1 base and J lost 0, with 16 bases in between. CDR3 size: 17 residues. Germline V CDR1 and CDR2: SGHRS, YFSETQ. Written as DNA, the CDR3 is TGCGCCAGCAGCTTGCTGGGAGGGCCTTTGATGAACACTGAAGCTTTCTTT. This codes for CASSLLGGPLMNTEAFF.

This clonotype has a count of ten or more. V and J are TRBV19 and TRBJ1-5; D gene unclear. Trimming shortened V by 5 bases and J by 1 base, and 9 bases separated the two germline ends. Germline lookup yields CDR1 LNHDA and CDR2 SQIVND (reference sequence). The CDR3 has 14 amino acids. DNA of the CDR3: TGTGCCAGTAGTTTTTGGTTGAGCAATCAGCCCCAGCATTTT. It translates to CASSFWLSNQPQHF.

The chain uses TRBV3-1 and TRBJ1-1; the D gene is possibly TRBD1 (5 bases). The CDR3 length is 13 residues. Germline CDR1 reads LGHDT; CDR2 reads YNNKEL (reference sequence). The ends were cut back, 8 bases at V and 3 bases at J, with 13 bases in the middle. The CDR3 DNA sequence: TGTGCCAGCTGCCTGGGACTTCACACTGAAGCTTTCTTT. This sequence encodes CASCLGLHTEAFF.

This clonotype has a handful of counts. The chain uses TRBV9 and TRBJ2-3; D ambiguous. This CDR3 comprises 16 residues. V lost 0 bases and J 1 base, leaving 12 bases between the germline ends. Per germline, CDR1 SGDLS and CDR2 YYNGEE. In DNA, the CDR3 is TGTGCCAGCAGCGTAGAAGGGCTCGTTGGCACAGATACGCAGTATTTT. Protein product: CASSVEGLVGTDTQYF.

The chain is built from TRBV10-1 and TRBJ2-3; 7 bases are shared with TRBD1. Per germline, CDR1 WNHNN and CDR2 SYGVQD (reference sequence). Unmatched junction bases numbered 6, after V lost 5 bases and J lost 4 bases. This CDR3 spans 14 amino acids. The CDR3 protein is CASSRQGSPDTQYF. CDR3 bases: TGCGCCAGCAGTAGACAGGGAAGTCCAGATACGCAGTATTTT.

This clonotype came up many times. The rearrangement uses TRBV11-2 and TRBJ2-5; D unclear. V was pared by 1 base and J by 5 bases, with 8 bases between. CDR1 SGHAT and CDR2 FQNNGV come from the germline V gene. This CDR3 has 13 amino acids. CDR3 residues: CASSLGVGETQYF. Here the CDR3 DNA reads TGTGCCAGCAGCTTAGGCGTAGGTGAGACCCAGTACTTC. The full variable domain, with the rest looked up from reference TRBV11-2 and TRBJ2-5, is EAGVAQSPRYKIIEKRQSVAFWCNPISGHATLYWYQQILGQGPKLLIQFQNNGVVDDSQLPKDRFSAERLKGVDSTLKIQPAKLEDSAVYLCASSLGVGETQYFGPGTRLLVL.

Concerning this clonotype: Given a much more abundant clone one base away, this may be a read error. The chain joins TRBV6-2 or TRBV6-3 to TRBJ2-2; 7 positions match TRBD1. The CDR3 consists of 15 residues. Germline CDR1 MNHEY, CDR2 SVGEGT. The CDR3 loop reads CASSYLGQNTGELCF. Here the CDR3 DNA reads TGTGCCAGCAGTTACCTGGGACAGAACACCGGGGAGCTGTGTTTT.

This clonotype has ten or more counts. V and J are TRBV2 and TRBJ1-2; a weak D match, TRBD1 (5 bases). Germline values: CDR1 SNHLY, CDR2 FYNNEI. This CDR3 is built from 12 residues. V lost 6 bases and J 4 bases, leaving 9 bases between the germline ends. The CDR3 reads CASRGGFYGYTF. The CDR3 DNA follows: TGTGCCAGCAGGGGGGGATTCTATGGCTACACCTTC.

V usage is TRBV12-3 or TRBV12-4 and J usage is TRBJ2-6; D is possibly TRBD1 or TRBD2 (5 bases each). V gave up 3 bases and J gave up 4 bases, with 16 bases separating them. This CDR3 spans 17 amino acids. The CDR3 here is CASSFLGRYTGANVLTF. The CDR3 nucleotides read TGTGCCAGCAGTTTTTTGGGACGGTACACGGGGGCCAACGTCCTGACTTTC.

This clonotype was recorded many times. The V call is TRBV19, the J call TRBJ1-6; 8 bases agree with TRBD1. Trimming cost V 6 bases and J 7 bases; bases outside gene matches: 8. This CDR3 contains 15 residues. Germline-derived CDR1 and CDR2 are LNHDA and SQIVND (reference sequence). For the CDR3, the DNA is TGTGCCAGTAGCCCGGGACAGGAGTGGAATTCACCCCTCCACTTT. Translation: CASSPGQEWNSPLHF.

The rearrangement links TRBV12-3 or TRBV12-4 to TRBJ2-2, with TRBD2 as a possible D gene (6 bases). V was shortened by 4 bases and J by 4 bases, with 10 bases between the two germline ends. The CDR3 is 14 residues long. CDR3 nucleotide sequence: TGTGCCAGCAGTTACGGGAGCCGCACCGGGGAGCTGTTTTTT. Amino acids: CASSYGSRTGELFF.

J is TRBJ1-1 and V is TRBV9, with TRBD1 as a possible D gene (6 bases). The CDR3 consists of 15 residues. Trimming left V 1 base short and J 1 base short, with 11 bases between. The germline CDR1 and CDR2 sequences are SGDLS and YYNGEE. The CDR3 region is CASSVQDSPNTEAFF. The DNA of the CDR3 is TGTGCCAGCAGCGTACAGGACAGCCCGAACACTGAAGCTTTCTTT.

This clonotype was recorded many times. The chain carries TRBV18 and TRBJ2-5, with D maybe TRBD1 (6 bases). The V end was cut by 5 bases, the J end by 2 bases, with 9 bases between. Per germline, CDR1 KGHSH and CDR2 LQKENI. The CDR3 extends over 13 amino acids. Written as DNA, the CDR3 is TGTGCCAGCTCAGAGGGACAACAAGAGACCCAGTACTTC. It codes for CASSEGQQETQYF.

This clonotype has a handful of counts. Germline and junction disagree at one end, which may indicate a read error. The J gene is TRBJ2-7, the V gene TRBV12-3 or TRBV12-4, with D perhaps matching TRBD2 (5 bases). This CDR3 region has 13 residues. The CDR3 bases are TGTGCCAGCAGCCCTCGCCTTGAGGGCGAGCAGTGCTTC. It encodes CASSPRLEGEQCF.

There are a few counts of this clonotype. Here the CDR3 reads CASSLMEGETQYF. CDR3 coding DNA: TGTGCCAGCAGCTTGATGGAGGGAGAGACCCAGTACTTC. V gene TRBV7-9 combines with J gene TRBJ2-5; D might be TRBD2 (6 bases). V was shortened by 3 bases and J by 4 bases, with 9 bases between the two germline ends. The CDR3 sequence is 13 residues long. Germline lookup yields CDR1 SEHNR and CDR2 FQNEAQ (reference sequence).

Details on this clonotype: The junction departs from the called germline gene at one end, perhaps through a read error. The genes are TRBV12-3 or TRBV12-4 and TRBJ2-7; no definite D call. This CDR3 has 11 amino acids. The CDR3 is CASILSYDQYF. CDR3 DNA: TGTGCCAGCATTTTGAGTTACGATCAGTACTTC.

This clonotype was seen at least ten times. The chain recombines TRBV5-1 with TRBJ1-6; a possible D gene is TRBD1 (6 bases). This CDR3 region has 14 residues. Trimming took off 2 bases at V and 11 bases at J, with 14 bases between the two ends. The germline CDR1 and CDR2 sequences are SGHRS and YFSETQ. The CDR3 loop reads CASSLPGDTAPLHF. CDR3 coding DNA: TGCGCCAGCAGCTTACCAGGGGATACGGCACCCCTCCACTTT.

The sample holds many counts of this clonotype. The chain couples TRBV2 to TRBJ1-1, with D uncertain. From germline, CDR1 is SNHLY and CDR2 FYNNEI. With 5 bases removed from V and 3 bases from J, the gap between germline ends came to 13 bases. The CDR3 spans 14 residues. The CDR3 DNA reads as TGTGCCAGCAGTTACACCCCGGGCGACACTGAAGCTTTCTTT. Amino acids: CASSYTPGDTEAFF.